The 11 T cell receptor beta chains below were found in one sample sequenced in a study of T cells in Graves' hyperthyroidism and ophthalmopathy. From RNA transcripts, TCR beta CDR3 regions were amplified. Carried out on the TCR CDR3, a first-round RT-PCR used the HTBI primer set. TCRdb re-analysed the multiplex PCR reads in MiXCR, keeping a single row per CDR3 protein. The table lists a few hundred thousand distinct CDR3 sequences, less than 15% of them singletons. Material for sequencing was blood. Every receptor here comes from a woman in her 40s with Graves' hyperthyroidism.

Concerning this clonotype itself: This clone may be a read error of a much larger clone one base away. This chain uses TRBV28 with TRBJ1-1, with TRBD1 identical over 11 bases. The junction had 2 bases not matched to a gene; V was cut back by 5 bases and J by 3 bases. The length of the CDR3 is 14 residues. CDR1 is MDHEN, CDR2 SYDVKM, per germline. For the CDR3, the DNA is TGTGCCAGCAGTGGGGACAGGGGGTACACTGAAGCTTTCTTT. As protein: CASSGDRGYTEAFF. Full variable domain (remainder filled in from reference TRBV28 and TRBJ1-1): DVKVTQSSRYLVKRTGEKVFLECVQDMDHENMFWYRQDPGLGLRLIYFSYDVKMKEKGDIPEGYSVSREKKERFSLILESASTNQTSMYLCASSGDRGYTEAFFGQGTRLTVV.

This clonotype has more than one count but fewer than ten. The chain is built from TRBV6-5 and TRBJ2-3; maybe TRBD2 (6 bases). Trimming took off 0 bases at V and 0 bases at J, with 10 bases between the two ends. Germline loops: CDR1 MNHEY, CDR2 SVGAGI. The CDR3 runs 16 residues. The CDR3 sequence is CASSYSGLLSTDTQYF. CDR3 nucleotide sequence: TGTGCCAGCAGTTACTCGGGACTCCTAAGCACAGATACGCAGTATTTT.

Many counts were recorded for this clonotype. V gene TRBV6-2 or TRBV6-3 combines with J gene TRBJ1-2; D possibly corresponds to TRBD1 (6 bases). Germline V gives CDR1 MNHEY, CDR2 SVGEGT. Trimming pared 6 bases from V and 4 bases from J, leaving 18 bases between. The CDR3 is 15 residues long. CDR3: CASRFGQRPVYGYTF. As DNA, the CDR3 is TGTGCCAGCAGATTCGGACAGCGTCCGGTCTATGGCTACACCTTC.

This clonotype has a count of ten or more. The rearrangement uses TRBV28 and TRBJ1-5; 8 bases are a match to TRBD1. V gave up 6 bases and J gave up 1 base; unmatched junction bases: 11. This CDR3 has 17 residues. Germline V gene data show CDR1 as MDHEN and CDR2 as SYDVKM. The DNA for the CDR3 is TGTGCCAGCAGCCCCAGGGGGCCGGGAAAAAGCAATCAGCCCCAGCATTTT. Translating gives CASSPRGPGKSNQPQHF. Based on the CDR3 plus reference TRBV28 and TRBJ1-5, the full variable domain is DVKVTQSSRYLVKRTGEKVFLECVQDMDHENMFWYRQDPGLGLRLIYFSYDVKMKEKGDIPEGYSVSREKKERFSLILESASTNQTSMYLCASSPRGPGKSNQPQHFGDGTRLSIL.

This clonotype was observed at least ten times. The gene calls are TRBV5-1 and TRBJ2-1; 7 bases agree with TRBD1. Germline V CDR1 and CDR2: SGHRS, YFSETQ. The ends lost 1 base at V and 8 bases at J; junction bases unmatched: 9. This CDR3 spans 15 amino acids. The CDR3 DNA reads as TGCGCCAGCAGCTTGATGCCAGGGGGAATCGATGAGCAGTTCTTC. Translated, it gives CASSLMPGGIDEQFF.

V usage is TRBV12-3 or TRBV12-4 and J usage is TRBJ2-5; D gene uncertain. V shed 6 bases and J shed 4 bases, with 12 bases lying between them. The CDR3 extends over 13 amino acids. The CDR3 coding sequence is TGTGCCAGCAGGGACGGGTTGTTAGAGACCCAGTACTTC. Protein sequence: CASRDGLLETQYF.

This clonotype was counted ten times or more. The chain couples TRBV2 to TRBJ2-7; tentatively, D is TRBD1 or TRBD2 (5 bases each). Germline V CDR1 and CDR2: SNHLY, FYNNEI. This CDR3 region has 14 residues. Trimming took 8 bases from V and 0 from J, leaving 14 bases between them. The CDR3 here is CASRGRENSYEQYF. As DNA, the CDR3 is TGTGCCAGCCGGGGACGGGAAAACTCCTACGAGCAGTACTTC.

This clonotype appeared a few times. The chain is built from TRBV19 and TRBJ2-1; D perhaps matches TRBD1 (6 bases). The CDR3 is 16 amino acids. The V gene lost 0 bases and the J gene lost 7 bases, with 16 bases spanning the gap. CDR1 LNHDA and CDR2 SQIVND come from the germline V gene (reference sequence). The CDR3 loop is CASSIDPQGGGNEQFF. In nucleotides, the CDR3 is TGTGCCAGTAGTATAGATCCACAGGGTGGAGGAAATGAGCAGTTCTTC.

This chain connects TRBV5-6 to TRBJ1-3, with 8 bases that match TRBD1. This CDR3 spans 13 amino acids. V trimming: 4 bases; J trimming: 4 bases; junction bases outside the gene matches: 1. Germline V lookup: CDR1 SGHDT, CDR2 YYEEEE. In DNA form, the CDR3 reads TGTGCCAGCAGCCAGGGGGCCGGAAACACCATATATTTT. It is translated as CASSQGAGNTIYF.

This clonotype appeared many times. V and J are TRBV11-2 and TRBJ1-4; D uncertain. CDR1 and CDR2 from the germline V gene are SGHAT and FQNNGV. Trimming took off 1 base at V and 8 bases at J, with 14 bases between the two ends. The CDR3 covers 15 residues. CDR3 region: CASSLAQAGREKLFF. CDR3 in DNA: TGTGCCAGCAGCTTAGCCCAGGCGGGGAGAGAAAAACTGTTTTTT. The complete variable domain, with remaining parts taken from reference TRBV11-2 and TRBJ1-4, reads EAGVAQSPRYKIIEKRQSVAFWCNPISGHATLYWYQQILGQGPKLLIQFQNNGVVDDSQLPKDRFSAERLKGVDSTLKIQPAKLEDSAVYLCASSLAQAGREKLFFGSGTQLSVL.

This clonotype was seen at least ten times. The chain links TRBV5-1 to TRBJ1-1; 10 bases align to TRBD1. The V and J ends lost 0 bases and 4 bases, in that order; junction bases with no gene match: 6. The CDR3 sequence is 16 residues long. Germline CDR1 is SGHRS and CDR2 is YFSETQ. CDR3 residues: CASSLEIWTGGTEAFF. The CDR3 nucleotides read TGCGCCAGCAGCTTGGAAATATGGACAGGGGGCACTGAAGCTTTCTTT.